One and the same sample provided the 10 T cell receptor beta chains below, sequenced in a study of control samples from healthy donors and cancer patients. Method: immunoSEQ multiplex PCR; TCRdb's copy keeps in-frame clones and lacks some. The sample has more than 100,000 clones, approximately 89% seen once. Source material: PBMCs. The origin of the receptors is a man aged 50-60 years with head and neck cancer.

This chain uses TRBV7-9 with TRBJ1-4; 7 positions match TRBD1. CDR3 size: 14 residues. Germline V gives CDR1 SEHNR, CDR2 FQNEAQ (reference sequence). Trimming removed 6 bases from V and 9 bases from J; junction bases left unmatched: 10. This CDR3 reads CASSPAPGQQKLFF. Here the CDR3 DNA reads TGTGCCAGCAGTCCCGCCCCGGGACAGCAAAAACTGTTTTTT.

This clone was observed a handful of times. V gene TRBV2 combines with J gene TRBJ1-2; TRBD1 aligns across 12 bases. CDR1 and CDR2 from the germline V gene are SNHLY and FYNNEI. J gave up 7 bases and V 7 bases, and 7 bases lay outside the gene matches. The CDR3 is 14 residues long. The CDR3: CASTQGTGGFGYTF. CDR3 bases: TGTGCCAGCACCCAAGGGACAGGGGGCTTTGGCTACACCTTC.

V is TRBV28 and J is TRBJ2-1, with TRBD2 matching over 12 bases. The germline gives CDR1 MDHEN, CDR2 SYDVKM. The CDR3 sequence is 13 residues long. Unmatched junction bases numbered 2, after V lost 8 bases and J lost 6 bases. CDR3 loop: CASASGRANEQFF. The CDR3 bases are TGTGCCAGCGCTAGCGGGAGGGCCAATGAGCAGTTCTTC.

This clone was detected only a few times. CDR3 sequence: CASSSPPGESNQPQHF. The CDR3 region has the DNA TGTGCCAGCAGTTCGCCACCCGGGGAGAGCAATCAGCCCCAGCATTTT. The chain recombines TRBV28 with TRBJ1-5; D gene unclear. Trimming took off 4 bases at V and 1 base at J, with 14 bases between the two ends. CDR3 length: 16 amino acids. The germline V gene encodes CDR1 MDHEN and CDR2 SYDVKM.

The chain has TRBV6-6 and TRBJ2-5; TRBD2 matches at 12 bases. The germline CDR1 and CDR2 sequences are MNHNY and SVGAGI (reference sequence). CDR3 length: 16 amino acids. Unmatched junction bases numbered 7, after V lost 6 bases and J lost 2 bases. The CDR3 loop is CASRTGLAGIQETQYF. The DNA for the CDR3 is TGTGCCAGCAGGACCGGACTAGCGGGAATTCAAGAGACCCAGTACTTC.

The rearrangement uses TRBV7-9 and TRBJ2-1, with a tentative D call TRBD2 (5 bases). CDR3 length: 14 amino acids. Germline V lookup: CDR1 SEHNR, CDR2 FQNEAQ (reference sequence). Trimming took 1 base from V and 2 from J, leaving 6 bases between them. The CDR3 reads CASSLGEPYNEQFF. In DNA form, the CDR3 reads TGTGCCAGCAGCTTAGGGGAGCCCTACAATGAGCAGTTCTTC.

CDR3 coding DNA: TGCGCCAGCAGCCGCACTAGCGGGGACACAGATACGCAGTATTTT. This encodes CASSRTSGDTDTQYF. The chain is built from TRBV4-1 and TRBJ2-3, with 10 bases matching TRBD2. CDR1 and CDR2 (germline): MGHRA, YSYEKL. CDR3 length equals 15 residues. Losses at the gene ends were 4 bases for V and 2 bases for J; bases not matched to a gene: 3.

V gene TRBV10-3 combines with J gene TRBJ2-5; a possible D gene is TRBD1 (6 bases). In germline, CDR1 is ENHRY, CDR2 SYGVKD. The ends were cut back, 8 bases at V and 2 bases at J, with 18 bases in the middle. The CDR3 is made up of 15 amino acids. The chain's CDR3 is CAIDNTNQGQETQYF. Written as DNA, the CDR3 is TGTGCCATCGATAACACAAACCAGGGGCAAGAGACCCAGTACTTC.

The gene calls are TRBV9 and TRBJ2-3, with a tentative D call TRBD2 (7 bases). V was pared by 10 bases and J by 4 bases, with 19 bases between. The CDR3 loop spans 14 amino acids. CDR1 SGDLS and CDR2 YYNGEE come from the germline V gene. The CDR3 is CARGGGRGADTQYF. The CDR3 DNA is TGTGCCCGCGGAGGGGGGAGGGGTGCAGATACGCAGTATTTT.

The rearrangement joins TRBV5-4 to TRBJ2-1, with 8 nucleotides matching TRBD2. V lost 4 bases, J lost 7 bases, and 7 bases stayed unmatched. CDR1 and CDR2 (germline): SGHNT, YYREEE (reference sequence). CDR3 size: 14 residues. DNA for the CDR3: TGTGCCAGCAGCCCCGGACTAGCTCGGAATGAGCAGTTCTTC. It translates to CASSPGLARNEQFF.